The source of this TCR beta chain is a study of draining lymph node invasion in breast cancer (dated by TCRdb to about 2020). Background for the entire study: In a separate targeted assay, bulk TCR-beta CDR3 sequencing compared sorted memory regulatory T cells and memory conventional CD4 T cells across breast cancer tissues. The separate targeted TCR sequencing included lymph nodes from five patients, and primary tumors were also sequenced for most of those five patients. From every patient, the primary tumor plus matched non-invaded and tumor-invaded tumor-draining lymph nodes were collected, and both Treg and Tconv subsets were profiled. The full study reports these points: The data could not resolve whether Treg conversion took place in a given organ or whether converted Tregs recirculated between nodes and tumor. TCRs shared between the Treg and Tconv subsets were viewed as suggestive of, but not proof of, a common clonal origin. Tracking the tumor top-100 clones was possible in just two patients. Some clones from the top 100 tumor clones were found in both invaded and non-invaded nodes, which suggests recirculation between the tumor and the draining nodes. In the targeted TCR-seq data, Tregs appeared to be more clonally expanded than Tconvs in all tissues, and lower diversity was found for both subsets in tumor than in lymph nodes. Per tissue, roughly 12-25% of Treg TCRs were found to be shared with Tconvs, and this sharing was interpreted as suggesting peripheral Treg induction.

V is pared back by 2 bases and J by 7 bases, with 12 bases lying between the germline termini. The CDR3 starts with the cysteine, ends with the phenylalanine, and has 14 residues. This entry keeps only the CDR3 DNA: 42 bases, framed from base 1. As encoded in the germline V gene, CDR1 is SGDLS while CDR2 is YYNGEE. A few counts support this clonotype. The target of this receptor is not known. Base qualities are not recorded, but no much larger clone differs from it by a single base. The library was obtained by bulk RNA-seq. Sequencing used an Illumina HiSeq 2500. Under the source paper's analysis protocol: For the separate targeted TCR-seq dataset, CDR3 sequences were extracted and quantified from raw reads using MiXCR version 2.1.5 with default parameters. TCR-beta clones in the separate targeted TCR-seq dataset were defined according to the combination of V gene, J gene and CDR3 sequence. The separate targeted TCR-seq dataset was filtered by first dropping clones with fewer than three counts and then keeping only the 90% most strongly expressed clones in each sample. In the separate targeted TCR-seq dataset, Treg-Tconv overlap was computed as shared clones divided by total Treg clones per tissue, times 100. The public sequencing data were trimmed at Q25 with fastp and processed into clonotypes with MiXCR by TCRdb, which kept only in-frame beta chains. Rows with one shared CDR3 protein collapse into an entry with the most common genes and DNA. The V and J calls were determined by TCRdb, not by the authors. This sample gives some 1,300 distinct CDR3 sequences in total; around 60% of them show up just once. Less than 8.5% of the sample is taken by the ten largest.

For memory conventional CD4 T cells, the sort was based on CD4+ CD45RA- CD25- cells. T cells were pre-enriched with a Miltenyi Pan T Cell isolation kit before staining and sorting. Primary tumors were characterized by immunohistochemistry for estrogen receptor, progesterone receptor, HER2 and Ki-67. Fresh surgical tissue was processed within a few hours after surgery by cutting into small fragments. The tissue fragments were digested enzymatically for less than 25 minutes with Liberase TL plus DNase and were then passed through a 40-micrometer strainer. Sorting used a BD FACS Aria II with roughly 98-99% purity, after DAPI live/dead staining. Sorted cells were lysed in TCL buffer, and RNA was purified using a Norgen Single Cell RNA purification kit that included DNase treatment.

The clonotype comes from a female donor with luminal breast cancer. The sequenced sample was sorted memory CD4+ effector T cells from the tumor. The cell subset or site label for this specimen denotes: CD45RA-negative sorted CD4+ T cells (memory Tconv or effector/memory Treg). This receptor chain uses TRBV9 and TRBJ2-2; the D gene lacks a confident call. The CDR3 protein sequence reads: CASSVYDNSGELFF. In nucleotides, the sequence is TGTGCCAGCAGCGTGTACGATAATAGCGGGGAGCTGTTTTTT.